A single count supports the clone carrying this T cell receptor (beta chain). The V and J ends lost 6 bases and 8 bases respectively, with 14 bases between them. From germline, CDR1 is LGHNT and CDR2 FRNRAP. The CDR3 spans 13 residues. These data belong to a study of blood T cell repertoires in COVID-19. In the study overall: There were acute and convalescent COVID-19 samples, and they came from the United States, Italy and Spain. Sample material is recorded as cDNA or gDNA derived from T cells, B-cell-depleted T cells, or PBMCs.

Original analysis: Cell counts per sample came from amplifying reference gene primers. Assay: immunoSEQ multiplex PCR; the TCRdb copy retains only in-frame clones and omits some. Clone size and the V and J calls come from that table; the DNA yielded D and trimming. Found here are more than 90,000 clones, about 85% of them singletons; the top ten hold about 1.8%. The chain combines TRBV12-5 with TRBJ2-1; D remains ambiguous. This TCR was recovered from a woman in her 70s with active or convalescent COVID-19. Sequencing was performed on peripheral blood. The CDR3 coding sequence is TGTGCTAGTGGCACGAACGATTACTATGAGCAGTTCTTC. Its translation is CASGTNDYYEQFF.